This T cell receptor beta chain was retrieved from a study of cytomegalovirus exposure and HLA in healthy donors. 13 Jbeta primers and 60 Vbeta primers were used for the PCR. Clones were sequenced by immunoSEQ multiplex PCR, and TCRdb holds only the in-frame ones, with some missing. The data contain about 150,000 clones, 80% of them singletons. The CDR3 has 13 residues. V lost 5 bases and J lost 6, with 13 bases in between. Germline-derived CDR1 and CDR2 are SGHTA and FQGNSA. Sequenced input: PBMCs. This TCR was sampled from a woman aged 40-49 years in good health and CMV-seronegative. This chain uses TRBV7-2 with TRBJ1-2; D unresolved. CDR3: CASSLTGWDGYTF. The DNA of the CDR3 is TGTGCCAGCAGCCTAACCGGGTGGGATGGCTACACCTTC.